This TCR beta chain comes out of a study of blood T cell repertoires in COVID-19. Study-level information: From T cells, B-cell-depleted T cells, or PBMCs came the material, which was cDNA or gDNA.

In the original analysis: Amplifying reference gene primers gave estimates of nucleated cell counts. Profiling relied on immunoSEQ multiplex PCR, and the TCRdb table lists in-frame clones only, not all of them. That table supplies the V and J calls and clone size; D and trimming were determined from the DNA. The repertoire holds about 280,000 clones, with approximately 86% as singletons. From germline, CDR1 is SGDLS and CDR2 YYNGEE. This CDR3 spans 17 amino acids. The V gene lost 0 bases and the J gene lost 0 bases, with 15 bases spanning the gap. This rearrangement joins TRBV9 to TRBJ1-1, with D possibly TRBD1 on 5 matching bases. The TCR was taken from a young man with active or convalescent COVID-19. Sequencing was performed on peripheral blood. DNA of the CDR3: TGTGCCAGCAGCGTAGTAAGCAGGGCGGGGGTGAACACTGAAGCTTTCTTT. Protein sequence: CASSVVSRAGVNTEAFF.